The clone carrying this T cell receptor beta chain was counted ten times or more. What it recognizes is unknown. TCRdb ran MiXCR on the RT-PCR reads and lists one entry per CDR3 protein. The repertoire includes approximately 160,000 distinct CDR3 sequences, roughly 10% of them detected once, and approximately 39% sits in the top ten. The CDR3 length is 13 residues. CDR1 is SQVTM, CDR2 ANQGSEA, per germline. Trimming cost V 7 bases and J 3 bases; bases outside gene matches: 8. The sample is drawn from a study of response to subunit inactivated influenza vaccine. General study findings and limits: Authors suggested each seasonal flu vaccination may recruit only limited numbers of new T cells.

The sample in question was CD8+ T cells sorted from PBMCs, obtained roughly 24 months after vaccination. The V gene is TRBV29-1, the J gene TRBJ2-7; 8 bases align to TRBD2. The source of this sequence is a man between 50 and 69 years old who received an inactivated influenza vaccine. In DNA form, the CDR3 reads TGCAGCGCCTCGGGGGGGCGAGACTACGAGCAGTACTTC. Amino acid sequence: CSASGGRDYEQYF.